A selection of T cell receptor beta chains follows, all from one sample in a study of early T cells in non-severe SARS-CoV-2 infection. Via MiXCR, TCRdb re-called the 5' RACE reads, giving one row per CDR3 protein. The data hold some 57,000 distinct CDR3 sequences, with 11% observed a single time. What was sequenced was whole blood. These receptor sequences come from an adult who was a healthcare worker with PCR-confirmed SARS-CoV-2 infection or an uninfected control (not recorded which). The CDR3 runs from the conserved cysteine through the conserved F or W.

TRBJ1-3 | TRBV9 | CASSPSGTFPGNTIYF
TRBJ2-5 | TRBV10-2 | CASSDPRGLETQYF
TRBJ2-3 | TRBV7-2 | CASRPTATTTDTQYF
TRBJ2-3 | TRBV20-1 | CSAIRDRGPDTQYF
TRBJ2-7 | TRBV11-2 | CASSLEHWSSEQYF
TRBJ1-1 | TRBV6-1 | CASSGSGRAEAFF
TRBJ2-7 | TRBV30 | CAWSVLAHEQYF
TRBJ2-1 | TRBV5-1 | CASSIRQGGNEQFF
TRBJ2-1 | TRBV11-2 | CASSSTGGGAEYEQFF
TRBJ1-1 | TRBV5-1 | CASSESYRNTEAFF
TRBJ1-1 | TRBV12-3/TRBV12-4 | CASSLTGVGKAFF
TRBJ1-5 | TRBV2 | CASRDRQGPYQPQHF
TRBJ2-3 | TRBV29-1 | CSVNNGGTDTQYF
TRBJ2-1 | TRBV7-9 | CASSFGDRVTNEQFF
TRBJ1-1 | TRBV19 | CASSMNRGFEAFF
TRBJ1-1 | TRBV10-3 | CAISGQVGNTEAFF
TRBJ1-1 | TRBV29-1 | CSTRTVTEVFF
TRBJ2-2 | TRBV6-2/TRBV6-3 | CASSFGQGYTGELFF
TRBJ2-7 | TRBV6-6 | CASSYKLAGGRWPEQYF
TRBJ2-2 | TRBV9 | CASETVPGELFF
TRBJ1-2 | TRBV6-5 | CAPGPENYGYTF
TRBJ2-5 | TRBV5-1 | CASSGLAGGPETQYF
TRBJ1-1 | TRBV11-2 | CASSLVGGDEAFF
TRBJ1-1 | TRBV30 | CAWSRTGTGIMTTEAFF
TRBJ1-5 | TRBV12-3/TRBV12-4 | CASSPGQNNQPQHF
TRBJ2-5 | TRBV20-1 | CSARDTAAKGQYF
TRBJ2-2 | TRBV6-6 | CASSPRSGQNTGELFF
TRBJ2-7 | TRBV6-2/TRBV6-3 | CASSFWTGGSYEQYF
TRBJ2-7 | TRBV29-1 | CSVGQGVFYEQYF
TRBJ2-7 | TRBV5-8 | CASSLFRGHYEQYF
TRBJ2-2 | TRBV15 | CATSRVGNTGELFF
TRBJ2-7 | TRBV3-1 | CASSQAGRGPYEQYF
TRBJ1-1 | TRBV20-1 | CSAGDPGTEAFF
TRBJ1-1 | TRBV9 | CASSVALNTEAFF
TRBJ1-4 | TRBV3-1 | CATGGWEKLFF
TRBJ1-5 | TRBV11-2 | CASSLSGQGNQPQHF
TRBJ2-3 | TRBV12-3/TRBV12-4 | CASSPDSTDTQYF
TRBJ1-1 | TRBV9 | CASSVGDRDATAFF
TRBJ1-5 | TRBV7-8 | CASSLRQGRGQPQHF
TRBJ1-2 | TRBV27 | CASSFGREGVGGYTF
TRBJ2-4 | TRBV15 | CATSRDPRAVLAKNIQYF
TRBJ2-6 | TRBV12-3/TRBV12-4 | CASNLGLLCPRGANVLTF
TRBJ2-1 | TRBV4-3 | CASSQDGSGRYNEQFF
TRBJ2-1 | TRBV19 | CASSMGTVVINEQFF
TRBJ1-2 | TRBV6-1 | CASILQGSNYGYTF
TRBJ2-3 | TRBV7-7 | CASSITQGSAQYF
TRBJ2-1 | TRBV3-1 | CASSPWTSGGVNEQFF
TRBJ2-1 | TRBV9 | CASSEGGPTRGINNEQFF
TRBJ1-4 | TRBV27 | CASKASGRRKLFF
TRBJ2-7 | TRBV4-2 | CASSQDPLSGGAPYEQYF
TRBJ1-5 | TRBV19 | CASSSDWYSNQPQHF
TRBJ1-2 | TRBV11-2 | CASSLDGRPWYTF
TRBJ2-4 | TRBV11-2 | CASSLGTPNRNIQYF